The 14 T cell receptor beta chains listed next were all sequenced from one sample in a study of OX40 agonist ivuxolimab in advanced cancers. Assay: immunoSEQ multiplex PCR; the TCRdb copy retains only in-frame clones and omits some. Of around 46,000 clones listed, more than 85% are singletons. The source was CD4+ or CD8+ T cells sorted from blood, collected in a trial of the OX40 agonist ivuxolimab. These receptors came from an adult with an advanced solid tumor such as melanoma, head and neck, liver or kidney cancer.

J is TRBJ2-7 and V is TRBV4-1; TRBD2 agrees at 14 bases. With V trimmed by 3 bases and J by 6 bases, 4 bases remained unmatched. Looked up from germline, CDR1 is MGHRA and CDR2 is YSYEKL. This CDR3 has 15 residues. The CDR3 coding sequence is TGCGCCAGCAGCCACGGGACTAGCGGGAGACGCGAGCAGTACTTC. Its protein is CASSHGTSGRREQYF.

The chain employs TRBV2 and TRBJ2-3, with TRBD2 matching 8 bases. There are 15 residues in the CDR3. In germline, CDR1 is SNHLY, CDR2 FYNNEI. V was pared by 8 bases and J by 3 bases, with 10 bases of the junction left unmatched. The CDR3 loop reads CASRAGALGTDTQYF. CDR3 in DNA: TGTGCCAGCCGAGCGGGGGCATTAGGTACAGATACGCAGTATTTT.

V and J are TRBV9 and TRBJ1-2; D unresolved. Germline V gene sequence: CDR1 SGDLS, CDR2 YYNGEE. V lost 0 bases and J lost 8, with 14 bases in between. The CDR3 sequence is 14 residues long. In DNA form, the CDR3 reads TGTGCCAGCAGCGTAGGCGCACTAGACGGGGGCTACACCTTC. As protein: CASSVGALDGGYTF.

The rearrangement uses TRBV27 and TRBJ2-4; D unclear. Trimming shortened V by 5 bases and J by 0 bases, and 2 bases separated the two germline ends. CDR1 and CDR2 (germline): MNHEY, SMNVEV (reference sequence). This CDR3 contains 12 residues. In DNA, the CDR3 is TGTGCCAGCAGTCTAGCCAAAAACATTCAGTACTTC. This sequence encodes CASSLAKNIQYF.

The chain combines TRBV27 with TRBJ1-5; D not certain. Germline loops: CDR1 MNHEY, CDR2 SMNVEV (reference sequence). The CDR3 spans 14 residues. V gave up 0 bases and J gave up 3 bases, with 6 bases separating them. The CDR3 nucleotides read TGTGCCAGCAGTTTATCCTTTCCCAATCAGCCCCAGCATTTT. Translated: CASSLSFPNQPQHF.

The genes are TRBV19 and TRBJ1-1, with 10 bases matching TRBD1. Germline assignment: CDR1 LNHDA and CDR2 SQIVND (reference sequence). The CDR3 has 14 residues. After removal of 7 bases from V and 5 bases from J, the junction contained 7 bases not matched to a gene. The CDR3 DNA follows: TGTGCCAGTATTTCCGGACAGGGGGTAACTGAAGCTTTCTTT. Translating it yields CASISGQGVTEAFF.

This chain's CDR3 is CASSGTSGSSSSYEQYF. The CDR3 DNA reads as TGTGCCAGCAGCGGGACTAGCGGGAGCTCGTCCTCCTACGAGCAGTACTTC. The chain has TRBV5-6 and TRBJ2-7; TRBD2 aligns across 14 bases. Germline CDR1 and CDR2: SGHDT and YYEEEE. The V segment lost 4 bases and the J segment 0 bases; nucleotides outside the gene matches: 6. This CDR3 has 17 amino acids.

The chain links TRBV2 to TRBJ2-4, with 11 bases identical to TRBD1. Germline V gives CDR1 SNHLY, CDR2 FYNNEI. The CDR3 is made up of 17 amino acids. The V segment lost 6 bases and the J segment 8 bases; nucleotides outside the gene matches: 15. The CDR3 loop is CASSRDRGGEIVDIQYF. The CDR3 nucleotides read TGTGCCAGCAGCCGGGACAGGGGGGGCGAGATAGTGGACATTCAGTACTTC.

The table lists this clone with a count of one. This rearrangement joins TRBV6-5 to TRBJ1-5; 7 positions agree with TRBD1. CDR1 is MNHEY and CDR2 is SVGAGI in the germline V gene. V was clipped by 4 bases and J by 3 bases; unmatched bases: 6. This CDR3 comprises 15 residues. CDR3 sequence (DNA): TGTGCCAGCAGTTTAGTCAGGGGGACCAATCAGCCCCAGCATTTT. This sequence encodes CASSLVRGTNQPQHF.

This chain joins TRBV19 and TRBJ2-7; 7 nucleotides match TRBD2. There are 11 residues in the CDR3. Germline CDR1 and CDR2: LNHDA and SQIVND (reference sequence). V dropped 5 bases and J dropped 6; count of bases not matched to a gene: 1. The CDR3 is CASSRGVEQYF. DNA for the CDR3: TGTGCCAGTAGTCGGGGGGTCGAGCAGTACTTC.

The CDR3 DNA is TGTGCCAGTAGTATTGGCGGGACTAGCACAGATACGCAGTATTTT. It encodes CASSIGGTSTDTQYF. The gene calls are TRBV19 and TRBJ2-3, with D perhaps TRBD2 (6 bases). The germline V and J ends were trimmed by 3 bases and 0 bases, with 10 bases remaining between them. Per germline, CDR1 LNHDA and CDR2 SQIVND (reference sequence). This CDR3 is built from 15 residues.

A word on this clone: The germline gene is not matched at one end of the junction; a read error may be the cause. The CDR3: CASSLSGTSGIDTDTQYF. In DNA form, the CDR3 reads TGTGCCAGCAGTCTATCCGGGACTAGCGGGATCGACACAGATACGCAGTATTTT. The V gene is TRBV27, the J gene TRBJ2-3; 13 positions match TRBD2. The CDR3 covers 18 residues. Germline V lookup: CDR1 MNHEY, CDR2 SMNVEV (reference sequence).

The V gene is TRBV27, the J gene TRBJ2-7; D is uncertain. The CDR3 runs to 12 residues. Germline CDR1 is MNHEY and CDR2 is SMNVEV (reference sequence). Trimming left V 7 bases short and J 2 bases short, with 9 bases between. In DNA form, the CDR3 reads TGTGCCAGCACCTCGGCCGCCTACGAGCAGTACTTC. Translated, it gives CASTSAAYEQYF.

The chain has TRBV5-1 and TRBJ2-7; 13 bases fit TRBD2. Germline V gene sequence: CDR1 SGHRS, CDR2 YFSETQ. Trimming removed 4 bases from V and 1 base from J; junction bases left unmatched: 5. This CDR3 is built from 16 residues. The CDR3: CASSLTSGGASYEQYF. CDR3 DNA: TGCGCCAGCAGCCTCACTAGCGGGGGGGCTTCCTACGAGCAGTACTTC.